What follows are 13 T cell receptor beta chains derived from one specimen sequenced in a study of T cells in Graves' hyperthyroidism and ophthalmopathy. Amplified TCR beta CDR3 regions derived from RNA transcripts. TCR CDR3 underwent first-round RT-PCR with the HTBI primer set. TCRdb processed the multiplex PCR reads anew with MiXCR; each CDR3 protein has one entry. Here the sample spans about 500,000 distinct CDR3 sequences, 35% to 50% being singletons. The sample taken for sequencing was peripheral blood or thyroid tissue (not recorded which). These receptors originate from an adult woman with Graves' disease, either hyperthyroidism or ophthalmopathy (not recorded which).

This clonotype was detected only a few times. This CDR3 reads CAISATSETGANVLTF. CDR3 DNA: TGTGCCATCAGTGCTACCAGCGAAACTGGGGCCAACGTCCTGACTTTC. The chain links TRBV10-3 to TRBJ2-6, with D unresolved. In germline, CDR1 is ENHRY, CDR2 SYGVKD. The V gene lost 4 bases and the J gene lost 2 bases, with 12 bases spanning the gap. The CDR3 totals 16 residues.

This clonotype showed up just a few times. This chain's CDR3 is CASSPPSGISYEQYF. Written as DNA, the CDR3 is TGTGCCAGCAGCCCCCCTTCGGGTATCTCCTACGAGCAGTACTTC. This chain joins TRBV7-9 and TRBJ2-7; D gene uncertain. CDR1 is SEHNR and CDR2 is FQNEAQ in the germline V gene (reference sequence). V gave up 5 bases and J gave up 0 bases, with 14 bases separating them. This CDR3 has 15 residues.

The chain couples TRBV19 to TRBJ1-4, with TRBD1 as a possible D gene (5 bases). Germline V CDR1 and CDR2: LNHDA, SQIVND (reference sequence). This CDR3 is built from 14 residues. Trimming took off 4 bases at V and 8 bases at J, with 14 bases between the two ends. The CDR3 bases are TGTGCCAGTAGTAACGACAGACTAATGGAAAAACTGTTTTTT. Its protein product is CASSNDRLMEKLFF.

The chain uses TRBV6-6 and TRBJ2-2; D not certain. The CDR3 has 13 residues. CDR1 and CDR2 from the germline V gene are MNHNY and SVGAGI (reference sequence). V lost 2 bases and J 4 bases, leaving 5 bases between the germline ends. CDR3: CASSYVPTGELFF. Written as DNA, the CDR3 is TGTGCCAGCAGTTACGTTCCCACCGGGGAGCTGTTTTTT.

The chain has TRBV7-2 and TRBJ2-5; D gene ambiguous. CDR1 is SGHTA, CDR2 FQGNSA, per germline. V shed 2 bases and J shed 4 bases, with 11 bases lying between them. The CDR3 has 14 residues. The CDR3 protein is CASSLRQAGETQYF. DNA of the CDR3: TGTGCCAGCAGCTTAAGGCAGGCTGGAGAGACCCAGTACTTC.

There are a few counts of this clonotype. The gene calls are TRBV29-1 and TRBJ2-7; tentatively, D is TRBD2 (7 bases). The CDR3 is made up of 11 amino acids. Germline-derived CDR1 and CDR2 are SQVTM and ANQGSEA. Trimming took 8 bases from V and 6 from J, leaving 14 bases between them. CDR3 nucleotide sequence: TGCAGCAGTTTCGGGGGGCCCGAGCAGTACTTC. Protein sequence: CSSFGGPEQYF.

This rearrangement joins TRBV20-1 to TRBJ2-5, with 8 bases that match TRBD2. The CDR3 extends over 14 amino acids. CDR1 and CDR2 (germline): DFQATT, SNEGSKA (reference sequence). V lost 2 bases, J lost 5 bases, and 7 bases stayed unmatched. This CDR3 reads CSARHSGGTETQYF. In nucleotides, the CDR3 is TGCAGTGCTAGACACAGCGGGGGAACGGAGACCCAGTACTTC.

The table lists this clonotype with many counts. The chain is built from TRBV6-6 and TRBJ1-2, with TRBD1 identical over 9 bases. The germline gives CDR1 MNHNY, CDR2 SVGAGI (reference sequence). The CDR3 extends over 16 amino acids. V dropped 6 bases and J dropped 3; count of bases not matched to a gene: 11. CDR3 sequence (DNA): TGTGCCAGCAGGCCCCGGACAGGGGTAAAAGACTATGGCTACACCTTC. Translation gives CASRPRTGVKDYGYTF.

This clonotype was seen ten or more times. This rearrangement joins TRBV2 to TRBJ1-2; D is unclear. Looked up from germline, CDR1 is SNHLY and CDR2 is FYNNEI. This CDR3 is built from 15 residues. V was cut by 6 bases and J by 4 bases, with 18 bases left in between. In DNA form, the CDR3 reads TGTGCCAGCAGCCCTACCCGAGGCGTGAGCTATGGCTACACCTTC. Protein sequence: CASSPTRGVSYGYTF.

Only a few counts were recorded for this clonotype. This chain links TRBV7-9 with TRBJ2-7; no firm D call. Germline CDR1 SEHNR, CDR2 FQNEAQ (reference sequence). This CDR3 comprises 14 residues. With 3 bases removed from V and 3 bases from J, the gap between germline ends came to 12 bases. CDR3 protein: CASSFATLNYEQYF. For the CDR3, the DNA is TGTGCCAGCAGCTTCGCAACTCTCAACTACGAGCAGTACTTC. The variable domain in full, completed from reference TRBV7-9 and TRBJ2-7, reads DTGVSQNPRHKITKRGQNVTFRCDPISEHNRLYWYRQTLGQGPEFLTYFQNEAQLEKSRLLSDRFSAERPKGSFSTLEIQRTEQGDSAMYLCASSFATLNYEQYFGPGTRLTVT.

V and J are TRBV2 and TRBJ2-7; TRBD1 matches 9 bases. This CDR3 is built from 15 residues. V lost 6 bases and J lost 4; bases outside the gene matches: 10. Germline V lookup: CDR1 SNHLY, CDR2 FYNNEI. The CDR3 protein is CASRRLGQGTYEQYF. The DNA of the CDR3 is TGTGCCAGCAGACGACTGGGACAGGGAACATACGAGCAGTACTTC.

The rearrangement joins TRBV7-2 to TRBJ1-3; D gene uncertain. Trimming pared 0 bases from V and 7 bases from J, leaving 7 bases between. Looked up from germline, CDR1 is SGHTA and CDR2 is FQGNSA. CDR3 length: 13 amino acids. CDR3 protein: CASSLAPSNTIYF. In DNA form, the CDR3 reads TGTGCCAGCAGCTTAGCGCCTTCGAACACCATATATTTT.

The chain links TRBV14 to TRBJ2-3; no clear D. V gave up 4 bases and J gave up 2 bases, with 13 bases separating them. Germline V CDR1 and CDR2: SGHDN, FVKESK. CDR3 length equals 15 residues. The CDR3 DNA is TGTGCCAGCAGCCCGACCCTAAGGACCACAGATACGCAGTATTTT. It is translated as CASSPTLRTTDTQYF.